This T cell receptor beta chain was recovered during a study of blood T cell repertoires in COVID-19 (dated by TCRdb to about 2020). Study-wide context: For ImmuneRACE Cohort 3, a participant was defined as recovered based on two consecutive negative NP/OP PCR tests, clearance by a healthcare professional, or resolution of symptoms. Samples came from the ongoing ImmuneRACE study (first 160 participants) plus 1,254 subjects from 6 global collaborators. A de-identified subject ID, COVID-19 status, age in years and sex were almost always included in the sample metadata. The prospective study material was composed of cDNA or gDNA derived from T cells, B-cell-depleted T cells, or PBMCs. Samples from collaborators originated in the United States, Italy and Spain and spanned both the acute and convalescent phases of COVID-19. The dataset comprised deeply sampled blood TCRbeta repertoires from subjects exposed to, actively infected with, or recovered from COVID-19. The repertoires were made available in a free public database intended to serve as a resource for research on the immune response to SARS-CoV-2. Where available, HLA class I and class II types were obtained from metadata supplied by the sample provider rather than from assay-based typing.

TCRbeta CDR3 regions were amplified from genomic DNA using the immunoSEQ Assay, a bias-controlled multiplex PCR. The published analysis was carried out like this. The number of nucleated cells in each sample was estimated from the amplification of reference gene primers within the assay. To quantify the absolute abundance of each unique TCRbeta CDR3 rearrangement, sequence reads were collapsed and filtered. For each sample, productive Simpson clonality was calculated as the square root of Simpson's diversity index across productive rearrangements. TCRdb stores this immuneACCESS table with in-frame sequences only. Part of the clones is absent; in the studies checked, under half of the shortfall reflects unresolved V genes, and no reason is known for the rest. Clone size and the V and J calls come from that table; the DNA yielded D and trimming. The sample profile shows 400,000 or so clones; approximately 89% of them were found once. The ten top clones hold approximately 1.9% of the sample.

Unmatched junction bases come to 8, with V trimmed by 4 bases and J by 12 bases. The cysteine opens and the phenylalanine closes a CDR3 of 11 amino acids. Of all the DNA, just the CDR3 is kept, 33 bases in frame from base 1. The CDR1 and CDR2 encoded by the germline V gene (reference sequence) are GTSNPN and SVGIG. Participants in the prospective study were enrolled through a virtual design, were aged 18 to 89 years, and lived in some 24 United States geographic areas. Cohort assignment in the prospective study relied on participant-reported clinical history from a screening survey and a study questionnaire. Mobile phlebotomists in the prospective study collected whole blood, serum and a nasopharyngeal or oropharyngeal swab from every participant. Over a roughly 2-month period, participants in the prospective study had the option of providing additional blood draws and questionnaires. Before DNA extraction, blood samples from the prospective study were shipped at room temperature or frozen.

General findings and caveats noted by the study authors: The amount of clinical and demographic metadata varied by source and participant and was provided uncurated.

To note about this clone: There is no known antigen for this receptor. The sample holds no much larger clone one base away, and base qualities are not on file.

The sequenced sample consisted of PBMCs or T cells enriched from blood (not recorded which). The chain is made from TRBV30 and TRBJ1-1; 7 central bases correspond to TRBD1. This TCR was recovered from a man in his forties in a cohort exposed to, infected with or recovered from COVID-19 (not recorded which). At the DNA level, the sequence is TGTGCCTGGATGGCAGGGGGAAAAACTTTCTTT. Its coded protein is CAWMAGGKTFF.